This TCR beta chain was recovered during a study of blood T cells in healthy people across ages (dated by TCRdb to 2014 to 2015). In terms of the full investigation: In model experiments, template switching captured about one uniquely barcoded TCR beta cDNA molecule for every two T cells. To avoid experimental bias, donors of different ages were distributed randomly across sequencing lanes. Four age groups were formed from the donors: young (average 16 years), middle-aged (approximately 40), aged (about 68) and long-lived (82). Using deep sequencing normalized with unique cDNA molecular identifiers, the study measured how TCR beta repertoire diversity changes with age. Using the same blood draw, the study looked at two additional independent replicas of 1 million unique cDNA reads for two donors, one aged 18 to 30 and the other aged 80 or older.

The donors were roughly 39 Caucasian individuals from Russia, aged 6 to 90 years, who were systemically healthy. Approximately 9 milliliters of peripheral blood were collected from each donor into EDTA-treated Vacutainer tubes. Ficoll-Paque density-gradient centrifugation was used to isolate PBMCs, with at least 7 million per sample. Total RNA was extracted from PBMCs with Trizol reagent, with at least 6 micrograms obtained per sample. Naive CD45RAhigh/CD27high T cell percentages were measured by flow cytometry on a PBMC aliquot from every donor. This clonotype was recorded many times. Its antigen has not been determined. Base-call qualities are not available, and no considerably larger clone is one nucleotide away. Overall results and qualifications from the work: Observed TCR beta diversity correlated strongly with the percentage of naive T cells measured by flow cytometry. Total diversity estimates from one million sequenced T cells were considered lower bounds and underestimates. Compared with the aged group, the long-lived group had more naive CD4+ T cells, fewer expanded clones and increased TCR diversity, suggesting age selection. As age increased, observed TCR beta diversity per million T cells dropped in a roughly linear way, and a significant reduction was already evident by age 40. Because the CMV infection status of the donors was unknown, age-related changes in expanded clonotypes may potentially have been confounded. Since profiling was done on bulk unsorted PBMCs, naive and antigen-experienced compartments could not be conclusively compared.

The junction shows trimming of 4 bases on V and 5 bases on J, plus 16 bases between the germline ends. Inclusive of the bounding cysteine and phenylalanine, the CDR3 is 14 residues long. Just CDR3 DNA is preserved here, 42 bases in frame from base 1. The CDR1 and CDR2 encoded by the germline V gene are SGDLS and YYNGEE. The library relied on 5' RACE. The sample was run on an Illumina HiSeq 2500. A second about 7 to 12 cycle PCR used a sample-barcoded 5' primer and a J-beta primer mix. A template-switch 5' adaptor carrying 12 random nucleotides introduced a unique molecular identifier onto each TCR beta cDNA molecule. Each sample yielded at least 3 million CDR3-containing paired-end reads. All of the RNA was converted into first-strand cDNA using the Mint cDNA synthesis kit, with a TRBC-specific oligonucleotide serving as the primer. Following uracil-DNA glycosylase treatment, a first 18-cycle PCR with universal primers M1SS and BC2_uni_R was performed on all cDNA. The original methods were these. For normalization, 1 million high-quality reads were randomly selected from each sample, with every read carrying a distinct molecular identifier. Reads sharing molecular identifiers were discarded rather than binned into consensus sequences. MiTCR, with a Q25 quality threshold and the strictest error-elimination algorithm, was used for CDR3 identification, clonotype clustering and error correction. A nonparametric unseen species model with Euler transformation was used to estimate lower-bound total TCR beta diversity. TCRdb trimmed the raw reads at Q25, called clones with MiXCR and kept productive beta chains. All rows with the same CDR3 protein become a single entry with the most common DNA and genes. TCRdb's processing, not the authors', yielded these V and J calls. The sample profile shows 600,000 or so distinct CDR3 sequences; about 30% of them were found once. More than 15% of the sample is in the top ten clones.

The chain employs TRBV9 and TRBJ2-7; the D gene is not confidently resolved. The TCR comes from an elderly woman in good health. Specimen: blood. The nucleotides read TGTGCCAGCAGCCCCCCGGGCTCCCTCCACGAGCAGTACTTC. It codes for CASSPPGSLHEQYF.